This is a list of T cell receptor beta chains from one sample in a study of blood T cell repertoires in COVID-19. TCRdb keeps only in-frame clones here, not all; method: immunoSEQ multiplex PCR. The sample consists of over 200,000 clones, 75% to 90% of them appearing once. The sequencing sample was made of peripheral blood. Receptor source: a human donor in a cohort sampled during active COVID-19. The conserved cysteine and the conserved F or W are not part of the CDR3 here. Fields, in order: V gene, clone size, J gene, CDR3 protein. A clone size is listed for some rows: how often the clone was seen (once, few, many), or a class if it is expanded.

v_gene: TRBV7-9
abundance: NA
j_gene: TRBJ2-7
CDR3aa: ASSLLGVNYEQY

v_gene: TRBV14
abundance: NA
j_gene: TRBJ2-3
CDR3aa: ASSRLHRWTAGTDTQY

v_gene: TRBV6-2/TRBV6-3
abundance: NA
j_gene: TRBJ1-1
CDR3aa: ASSYTPRTEAF

v_gene: TRBV7-9
abundance: few
j_gene: TRBJ1-2
CDR3aa: ASSLTGSNYGYT

v_gene: TRBV5-1
abundance: NA
j_gene: TRBJ1-1
CDR3aa: ASSHTGWNTEAF

v_gene: TRBV10-3
abundance: NA
j_gene: TRBJ2-1
CDR3aa: AISESAGTASGRRDEQF

v_gene: TRBV5-1
abundance: NA
j_gene: TRBJ2-2
CDR3aa: ASSLAGGPDTGELF

v_gene: TRBV7-2
abundance: NA
j_gene: TRBJ2-6
CDR3aa: ASSLRAPGGANVLT

v_gene: TRBV4-1
abundance: NA
j_gene: TRBJ2-1
CDR3aa: ASSQAYLPRDEQF

v_gene: TRBV6-2/TRBV6-3
abundance: once
j_gene: TRBJ1-4
CDR3aa: ASSHLTGNKEKLF

v_gene: TRBV6-2/TRBV6-3
abundance: once
j_gene: TRBJ1-6
CDR3aa: ASSGGTDHDSPLH

v_gene: TRBV7-9
abundance: NA
j_gene: TRBJ1-5
CDR3aa: ASSSDSYQPQH

v_gene: TRBV29-1
abundance: NA
j_gene: TRBJ2-1
CDR3aa: SAAGDPRSSYNEQF

v_gene: TRBV7-2
abundance: once
j_gene: TRBJ1-1
CDR3aa: ASSLGGGTEAF

v_gene: TRBV5-4
abundance: NA
j_gene: TRBJ1-1
CDR3aa: ASSVGQGRGTEAF

v_gene: TRBV7-2
abundance: few
j_gene: TRBJ2-6
CDR3aa: ASSLEGLAGANVLT

v_gene: TRBV11-2
abundance: NA
j_gene: TRBJ1-6
CDR3aa: ASSLPGDSPLH

v_gene: TRBV15
abundance: once
j_gene: TRBJ1-1
CDR3aa: ATSRDWRGTEAF

v_gene: TRBV30
abundance: NA
j_gene: TRBJ2-7
CDR3aa: AWIPSGLAGGPGGEQY

v_gene: TRBV6-5
abundance: once
j_gene: TRBJ2-5
CDR3aa: ASGQGAGETQY